The 22 T cell receptor beta chains given below trace back to one sample, sequenced in a study of T cells in Graves' hyperthyroidism and ophthalmopathy. Amplification of TCR beta CDR3 regions was performed using RNA transcripts as template. The primer set for the first-round RT-PCR of the TCR CDR3 was HTBI. MiXCR, applied by TCRdb to the multiplex PCR reads, yields one record per CDR3 protein. The data hold 200,000 to 250,000 distinct CDR3 sequences, with over 15% observed a single time. The sequencing sample was made of blood. The receptors stem from a man aged 50 or older with Graves' hyperthyroidism.

This clonotype showed up many times. The V and J genes are TRBV20-1 and TRBJ2-7; D not certain. V lost 3 bases and J lost 0, with 9 bases in between. The CDR3 extends over 13 amino acids. Germline assignment: CDR1 DFQATT and CDR2 SNEGSKA (reference sequence). The CDR3 reads CSARGISSYEQYF. The DNA of the CDR3 is TGCAGTGCTAGGGGAATTAGCTCCTACGAGCAGTACTTC.

This clonotype was seen a few times. This rearrangement joins TRBV11-1 to TRBJ1-4; D remains ambiguous. There are 13 residues in the CDR3. The V end lost 3 bases, the J end lost 3 bases, and 5 bases lay between the germline ends. CDR1 is SGHAT, CDR2 FQDESV, per germline (reference sequence). The CDR3 DNA follows: TGTGCCAGCAGCTTCGGGGCTAATGAAAAACTGTTTTTT. Protein: CASSFGANEKLFF.

This clonotype was seen only a few times. The rearrangement joins TRBV14 to TRBJ2-7; D is perhaps TRBD2 (5 bases). CDR3 size: 16 residues. V was clipped by 4 bases and J by 6 bases, with 22 bases between them. CDR1 and CDR2 (germline): SGHDN, FVKESK. The CDR3 sequence is CASSPQFRGQRGEQYF. CDR3 DNA: TGTGCCAGCAGCCCTCAATTTCGAGGCCAACGGGGCGAGCAGTACTTC.

This clonotype was detected a few times. The chain combines TRBV7-9 with TRBJ2-3; the D gene could be TRBD1 or TRBD2 (5 bases each). Trimming removed 5 bases at V and 3 bases at J, with 15 bases between. Germline V CDR1 and CDR2: SEHNR, FQNEAQ (reference sequence). There are 15 residues in the CDR3. The DNA of the CDR3 is TGTGCCAGCAGCCACGGGACGACGGGGACAGATACGCAGTATTTT. Amino acid sequence: CASSHGTTGTDTQYF.

This chain connects TRBV7-9 to TRBJ2-3; 9 positions match TRBD2. The length of the CDR3 is 18 residues. Trimming removed 8 bases from V and 3 bases from J; junction bases left unmatched: 18. In germline, CDR1 is SEHNR, CDR2 FQNEAQ (reference sequence). The CDR3 DNA is TGTGCCAGCGGCTCCCCCCTTAGGGTAGCGGGAGCGACAGATACGCAGTATTTT. Translating gives CASGSPLRVAGATDTQYF.

The chain joins TRBV20-1 to TRBJ1-2; D is unresolved. In germline, CDR1 is DFQATT, CDR2 SNEGSKA (reference sequence). V lost 1 base to trimming and J lost 4 bases, with 10 bases between them. This CDR3 contains 13 residues. CDR3 DNA sequence: TGCAGTGCTAGAGTTGCCCTAGGCTATGGCTACACCTTC. It yields the protein CSARVALGYGYTF.

This clonotype came up many times. Here the CDR3 DNA reads TGTGCCAGCAGTGAGTACGCACAGGTCTACAATGAGCAGTTCTTC. It specifies CASSEYAQVYNEQFF. This chain uses TRBV6-1 with TRBJ2-1; possibly TRBD1 for D (5 bases). This CDR3 contains 15 residues. Germline-derived CDR1 and CDR2 are MNHNS and SASEGT. V was trimmed by 3 bases and J by 3 bases, leaving 12 bases between them.

This chain joins TRBV12-3 or TRBV12-4 and TRBJ1-6; 8 nucleotides align to TRBD1. With V trimmed by 6 bases and J by 7 bases, 5 bases remained unmatched. CDR3 size: 14 residues. The CDR3 region is CASSQGARNSPLHF. The CDR3 DNA sequence: TGTGCCAGCAGCCAGGGGGCTCGGAATTCACCCCTCCACTTT.

This clonotype was seen at least ten times. The gene calls are TRBV18 and TRBJ2-1; 14 bases match TRBD2. After removal of 3 bases from V and 8 bases from J, the junction contained 9 bases not matched to a gene. The CDR3 is 17 residues long. Germline CDR1 reads KGHSH; CDR2 reads LQKENI. CDR3 sequence reads: CASSPKGTSGRTDEQFF. Written as DNA, the CDR3 is TGTGCCAGCTCACCCAAGGGGACTAGCGGGAGAACGGATGAGCAGTTCTTC. The full variable domain, in which reference TRBV18 and TRBJ2-1 provide the parts outside the CDR3, is NAGVMQNPRHLVRRRGQEARLRCSPMKGHSHVYWYRQLPEEGLKFMVYLQKENIIDESGMPKERFSAEFPKEGPSILRIQQVVRGDSAAYFCASSPKGTSGRTDEQFFGPGTRLTVL.

This clonotype was observed a handful of times. The chain uses TRBV20-1 and TRBJ2-6; 7 bases match TRBD2. The germline gives CDR1 DFQATT, CDR2 SNEGSKA (reference sequence). J was trimmed by 1 base and V by 3 bases; bases with no gene match: 9. The CDR3 has 17 amino acids. The CDR3: CSASPGTTLSGANVLTF. Written as DNA, the CDR3 is TGCAGTGCTAGTCCCGGGACTACCCTATCTGGGGCCAACGTCCTGACTTTC.

This clonotype has ten or more counts. This chain links TRBV28 with TRBJ1-1; D is ambiguous. Germline CDR1 is MDHEN and CDR2 is SYDVKM. The CDR3 totals 13 residues. The V gene lost 7 bases and the J gene lost 0 bases, with 9 bases spanning the gap. The CDR3, as DNA: TGTGCCAGCAATAAACAGATGAACACTGAAGCTTTCTTT. This codes for CASNKQMNTEAFF.

This clonotype was picked up many times. The chain recombines TRBV11-3 with TRBJ1-1; D is undetermined. V lost 3 bases and J lost 0, with 8 bases in between. Per the germline V gene, CDR1 is SGHNT and CDR2 is YENEEA. This CDR3 is 14 amino acids long. The CDR3, as DNA: TGTGCCAGCAGCTTTCGGGCCCTGAACACTGAAGCTTTCTTT. As protein: CASSFRALNTEAFF.

This clonotype came up many times. J is TRBJ1-1 and V is TRBV28; maybe TRBD1 (6 bases). The CDR3 extends over 15 amino acids. V gave up 6 bases and J gave up 1 base, with 15 bases separating them. Germline V gives CDR1 MDHEN, CDR2 SYDVKM. The chain's CDR3 is CASSHGGLWNTEAFF. The CDR3 coding sequence is TGTGCCAGCAGCCACGGGGGCCTTTGGAACACTGAAGCTTTCTTT.

The chain joins TRBV20-1 to TRBJ2-1; a possible D gene is TRBD1 (6 bases). V was trimmed by 7 bases and J by 0 bases, leaving 13 bases between them. Germline V gene sequence: CDR1 DFQATT, CDR2 SNEGSKA (reference sequence). The CDR3 is 14 residues long. This chain's CDR3 is CSVPGHGSYNEQFF. CDR3 nucleotide sequence: TGCAGTGTACCGGGACACGGCTCCTACAATGAGCAGTTCTTC.

This clonotype was observed a few times. V is TRBV29-1 and J is TRBJ2-3; D is unclear. The ends were cut back, 0 bases at V and 2 bases at J, with 9 bases in the middle. The CDR3 spans 14 residues. Germline CDR1 is SQVTM and CDR2 is ANQGSEA. The CDR3: CSVEEGTITDTQYF. The CDR3 DNA reads TGCAGCGTTGAAGAAGGTACAATCACAGATACGCAGTATTTT.

This clonotype was recorded at least ten times. This chain joins TRBV20-1 and TRBJ2-7, with 10 bases fitting TRBD1. Germline values: CDR1 DFQATT, CDR2 SNEGSKA (reference sequence). This CDR3 has 13 amino acids. V was pared by 5 bases and J by 4 bases, with 5 bases of the junction left unmatched. The CDR3 DNA is TGCAGTGCTTGGGGGACAGGGGAGTACGAGCAGTACTTC. Translating gives CSAWGTGEYEQYF.

This clonotype was recorded at least ten times. The chain combines TRBV29-1 with TRBJ2-2; unclear D gene. Per germline, CDR1 SQVTM and CDR2 ANQGSEA. Trimming cost V 6 bases and J 4 bases, with 3 bases left between them. The length of the CDR3 is 10 residues. CDR3 residues: CSVFTGELFF. In nucleotides, the CDR3 is TGCAGCGTCTTCACCGGGGAGCTGTTTTTT.

This chain connects TRBV19 to TRBJ2-1; maybe TRBD2 (5 bases). Per germline, CDR1 LNHDA and CDR2 SQIVND (reference sequence). V dropped 5 bases and J dropped 10 bases, with 18 bases sitting between them. The CDR3 length is 14 residues. The CDR3 sequence is CASSVRDQRREQFF. The CDR3 DNA sequence: TGTGCCAGTAGTGTCCGGGATCAACGGCGGGAGCAGTTCTTC.

This clonotype was observed at least ten times. The V gene is TRBV30, the J gene TRBJ2-3; the D gene is possibly TRBD2 (5 bases). CDR3 length: 14 amino acids. The V and J ends lost 2 bases and 5 bases respectively, with 14 bases between them. Germline-derived CDR1 and CDR2 are GTSNPN and SVGIG (reference sequence). The CDR3 reads CAWSLPRSGDTQYF. In DNA form, the CDR3 reads TGTGCCTGGAGTCTCCCGAGAAGCGGAGATACGCAGTATTTT.

This clonotype was observed a few times. The chain combines TRBV20-1 with TRBJ1-3; no firm D call. The CDR3 is 14 residues long. Deletions cut 3 bases from V and 4 bases from J, with 13 bases between. Germline CDR1 DFQATT, CDR2 SNEGSKA (reference sequence). CDR3 protein: CSARPGESGNTIYF. CDR3 sequence (DNA): TGCAGTGCTAGGCCCGGGGAGTCAGGAAACACCATATATTTT.

The chain employs TRBV6-2 or TRBV6-3 and TRBJ1-2; D call uncertain. V gave up 8 bases and J gave up 8 bases, with 12 bases separating them. The CDR3 spans 11 residues. Germline lookup yields CDR1 MNHEY and CDR2 SVGEGT. Here the CDR3 reads CASSGMRGYTF. The CDR3 DNA is TGTGCCAGCTCTGGGATGAGGGGCTACACCTTC.

This clonotype appeared many times. The chain employs TRBV12-3 or TRBV12-4 and TRBJ2-7, with no clear D. The V gene lost 3 bases and the J gene lost 3 bases, with 12 bases spanning the gap. The CDR3 length is 14 residues. CDR3 region: CASSFGGFNYEQYF. The CDR3 region has the DNA TGTGCCAGCAGTTTCGGCGGTTTTAACTACGAGCAGTACTTC.